The T cell receptor (beta chain) under discussion was sequenced for a study of shared clonotypes between healthy human individuals. TCRdb keeps only in-frame clones here, not all; method: immunoSEQ multiplex PCR. The sample carries hundreds of thousands of clones, around 90% recorded once. J lost 8 bases, V lost 0 bases, and 4 bases had no gene match. The CDR3 totals 13 residues. Germline V gene data show CDR1 as WNHNN and CDR2 as SYGVQD (reference sequence). CD8 cells regarded as naive lacked CD45RO, were positively chosen for CCR7, and omitted terminally differentiated effector memory CD45RA+ cells.

The sequenced sample was naive CD8+ T cells sorted from blood. The chain recombines TRBV10-1 with TRBJ2-7, with TRBD1 matching over 7 bases. The source is a young man in good health. The CDR3 nucleotides read TGCGCCAGCAGTGAGTCGAAACAGGGGCAGCAGTACTTC. The encoded protein is CASSESKQGQQYF.